This T cell receptor beta chain was found in a study of monozygotic twins with inflammatory bowel disease. Eight distinct reactions (per sample) were used to make the cDNA. UMIs with a 6-nucleotide sample barcode were added by template switching. After re-calling the 5' RACE reads, TCRdb lists one entry per CDR3 protein, DNA absent. Across some 450,000 distinct CDR3 sequences, the top ten clones capture more than 2% of the sample. Study outcomes and limitations: Distinguishing T cell subtypes was not possible.

A word on this clonotype: Its specificity is unknown.

The receptor was isolated from a human donor with ulcerative colitis or Crohn's disease, or a healthy co-twin of an affected twin (not recorded which). What was sequenced was blood.

CDR3 in amino acids: CASSPQGTGLETQYF. J is TRBJ2-5 and V is TRBV12-3 or TRBV12-4; the D call from TCRdb, TRBD1, cannot be confirmed without DNA. The CDR3 runs 15 residues.